The T cell receptor (beta chain) described here comes from a study of Ad26.COV2.S vaccination and SARS-CoV-2 variants. Study context: COV1001, an Ad26.COV2.S trial, supplied this vaccine-arm donor. In the study, Ad26.COV2.S was injected intramuscularly once, or twice 56 days apart.

Study observations and caveats: An underestimation of total T cell responses may have resulted from the TCR breadth and depth analyses. Participants in the vaccine arm had higher spike-specific TCR breadth; placebo recipients had lower.

Sample treatment: some 19 received Ad26.COV2.S at low or high dose, single or two shots; several received placebo; per-sample allocation not given. Specimen acquisition occurred on day 63 following the initial vaccine or placebo injection. Repertoires were generated with immunoSEQ multiplex PCR, while TCRdb's copy carries only in-frame clones and drops some. Of about 500,000 clones in the sample, about 88% were seen once. This clone was seen just once. Its antigen is as yet unknown. Per the germline V gene, CDR1 is SNHLY and CDR2 is FYNNEI. The CDR3 loop spans 12 amino acids. V was clipped by 6 bases and J by 2 bases, with 7 bases between them.

Material: peripheral blood, obtained in a trial of Ad26.COV2.S vaccine versus placebo. V is TRBV2 and J is TRBJ1-2, with a possible D match to TRBD1 (5 bases). This clonotype was obtained from a person aged 18-60 years who received the Ad26.COV2.S COVID-19 vaccine or a placebo. The CDR3 DNA follows: TGTGCCAGCAGGGCAGGGAACTATGGCTACACCTTC. It translates to CASRAGNYGYTF. Together with reference TRBV2 and TRBJ1-2, the CDR3 gives the full variable domain: EPEVTQTPSHQVTQMGQEVILRCVPISNHLYFYWYRQILGQKVEFLVSFYNNEISEKSEIFDDQFSVERPDGSNFTLKIRSTKLEDSAMYFCASRAGNYGYTFGSGTRLTVV.